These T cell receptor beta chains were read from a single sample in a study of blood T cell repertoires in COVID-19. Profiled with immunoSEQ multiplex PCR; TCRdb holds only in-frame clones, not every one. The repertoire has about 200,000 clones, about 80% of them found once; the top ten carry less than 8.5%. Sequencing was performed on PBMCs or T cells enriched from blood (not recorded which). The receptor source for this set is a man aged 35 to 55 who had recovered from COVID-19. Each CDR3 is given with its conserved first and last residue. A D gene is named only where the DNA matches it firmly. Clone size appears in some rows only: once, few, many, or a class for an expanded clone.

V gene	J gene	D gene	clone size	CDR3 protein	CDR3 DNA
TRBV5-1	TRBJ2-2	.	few	CASMKSLNTGELFF	TGCGCCAGCATGAAGAGTTTAAATACCGGGGAGCTGTTTTTT
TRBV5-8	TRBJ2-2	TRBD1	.	CASRIHRGRTGELFF	TGTGCCAGCAGGATCCACAGGGGGCGGACCGGGGAGCTGTTTTTT
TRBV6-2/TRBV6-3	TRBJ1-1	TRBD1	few	CASSTGVAREEAFF	TGTGCCAGCAGTACAGGGGTTGCCAGGGAAGAAGCTTTCTTT
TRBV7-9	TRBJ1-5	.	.	CASSSQNSNQPQHF	TGTGCCAGTTCGTCCCAGAATAGCAATCAGCCCCAGCATTTT
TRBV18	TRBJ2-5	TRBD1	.	CASSPRQGKGETQYF	TGTGCCAGCTCACCCCGACAGGGGAAGGGGGAGACCCAGTACTTC
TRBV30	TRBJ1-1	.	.	CAWSFSGGTFNTEAFF	TGTGCCTGGAGTTTTAGCGGGGGCACTTTCAACACTGAAGCTTTCTTT
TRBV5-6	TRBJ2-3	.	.	CASRILGSGVIGRDTQYF	TGTGCCAGTAGGATTTTAGGGTCGGGAGTCATAGGTAGAGATACGCAGTATTTT
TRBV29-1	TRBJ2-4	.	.	CSIRDYAKNIQYF	TGCAGCATTAGAGACTACGCCAAAAACATTCAGTACTTC
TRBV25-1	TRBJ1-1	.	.	CASSGITQGDTEAFF	TGTGCCAGCAGTGGAATCACCCAGGGTGACACTGAAGCTTTCTTT
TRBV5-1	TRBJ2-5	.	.	CASTPDGGQETQYF	TGCGCCAGCACCCCGGACGGGGGCCAAGAGACCCAGTACTTC
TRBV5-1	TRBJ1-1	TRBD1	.	CASRTTGEHTEAFF	TGCGCCAGCAGGACGACAGGGGAACATACTGAAGCTTTCTTT
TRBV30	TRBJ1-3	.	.	CAWTPDSSGNTIYF	TGTGCCTGGACCCCGGACAGCTCTGGAAACACCATATATTTT
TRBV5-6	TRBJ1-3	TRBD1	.	CASSPTGPSNTIYF	TGTGCCAGCAGCCCGACAGGGCCCTCGAACACCATATATTTT
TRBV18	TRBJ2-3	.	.	CASSPPSYTDTQYF	TGTGCCAGCTCACCTCCTTCGTACACAGATACGCAGTATTTT
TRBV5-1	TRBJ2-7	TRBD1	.	CASSAGTGESYEQYF	TGCGCCAGCAGCGCCGGGACAGGGGAATCCTACGAGCAGTACTTC
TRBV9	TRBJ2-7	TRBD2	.	CASSVGKRGTPYEQYF	TGTGCCAGCAGCGTAGGGAAGCGGGGCACACCCTACGAGCAGTACTTC
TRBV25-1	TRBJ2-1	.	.	CASSEVGGLNEQFF	TGTGCCAGCAGTGAGGTGGGGGGGCTTAATGAGCAGTTCTTC
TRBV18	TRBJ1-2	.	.	CASSPPRDSSYGYTF	TGTGCCAGCTCACCACCAAGGGACTCCTCCTATGGCTACACCTTC
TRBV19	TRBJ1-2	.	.	CASSMVGRPHYGYTF	TGTGCCAGTAGTATGGTGGGCAGGCCGCACTATGGCTACACCTTC
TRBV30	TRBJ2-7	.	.	CAWTPLVGVYEQYF	TGTGCCTGGACCCCCCTAGTCGGCGTCTACGAGCAGTACTTC
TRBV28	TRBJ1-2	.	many	CASSSLTGGGYGYTF	TGTGCCAGCAGTTCCCTCACGGGGGGCGGCTATGGCTACACCTTC
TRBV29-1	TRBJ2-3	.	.	CSVASWGGQTDTQYF	TGCAGCGTCGCCTCCTGGGGAGGCCAAACAGATACGCAGTATTTT
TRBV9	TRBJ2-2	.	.	CASSTLARGAPFGELFF	TGTGCCAGCAGCACTTTAGCCCGGGGGGCCCCGTTTGGGGAGCTGTTTTTT
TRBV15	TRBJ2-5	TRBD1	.	CATSRNRDRVETQYF	TGTGCCACCAGCAGAAACCGGGACAGGGTAGAGACCCAGTACTTC
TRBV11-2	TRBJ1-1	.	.	CASSLDTATRAFF	TGTGCCAGCAGCTTAGACACCGCCACGAGGGCTTTCTTT
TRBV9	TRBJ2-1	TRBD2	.	CASSVGAGVQQEQFF	TGTGCCAGCAGCGTAGGAGCGGGGGTCCAACAGGAGCAGTTCTTC
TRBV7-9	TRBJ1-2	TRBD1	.	CASRDLTGSTGYGYTF	TGTGCCAGCAGGGACCTGACAGGGTCAACGGGCTATGGCTACACCTTC
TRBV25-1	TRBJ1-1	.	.	CASRPTTENTEAFF	TGTGCCAGCAGACCTACGACAGAAAACACTGAAGCTTTCTTT
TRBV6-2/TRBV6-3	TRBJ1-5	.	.	CASSYPTGLSSNQPQHF	TGTGCCAGCAGTTACCCAACGGGACTCTCTAGTAATCAGCCCCAGCATTTT
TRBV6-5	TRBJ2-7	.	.	CASRIDQGTREQYF	TGTGCCAGCAGGATCGACCAGGGTACGAGAGAGCAGTACTTC
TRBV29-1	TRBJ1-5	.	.	CSVEQGVNQPQHF	TGCAGCGTTGAACAGGGCGTAAATCAGCCCCAGCATTTT
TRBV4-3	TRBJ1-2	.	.	CASSQGQAYWNYGYTF	TGCGCCAGCAGCCAAGGCCAGGCCTATTGGAACTATGGCTACACCTTC
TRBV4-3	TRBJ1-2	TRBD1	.	CASSQGRGRLGYTF	TGCGCCAGCAGCCAAGGAAGGGGGCGACTTGGCTACACCTTC
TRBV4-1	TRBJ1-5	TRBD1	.	CASSPAGQGVYSNQPQHF	TGCGCCAGCAGCCCTGCCGGACAGGGGGTTTATAGCAATCAGCCCCAGCATTTT
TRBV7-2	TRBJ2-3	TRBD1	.	CASSLDRADTQYF	TGTGCCAGCAGCTTGGACAGGGCGGATACGCAGTATTTT
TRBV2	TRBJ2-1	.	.	CASSDQGAFYNEQFF	TGTGCCAGCAGTGATCAAGGGGCCTTCTACAATGAGCAGTTCTTC
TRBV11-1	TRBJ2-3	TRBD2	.	CASSLVLAGSTDTQYF	TGTGCCAGCAGCTTAGTACTAGCGGGGAGCACAGATACGCAGTATTTT
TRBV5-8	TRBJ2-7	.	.	CASSLGTSWAAYEQYF	TGTGCCAGCAGCTTAGGCACCTCCTGGGCCGCCTACGAGCAGTACTTC
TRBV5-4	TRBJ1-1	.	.	CASSLQGGTEAFF	TGTGCCAGCAGCTTGCAGGGTGGGACTGAAGCTTTCTTT
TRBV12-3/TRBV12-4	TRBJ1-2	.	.	CASSLRGGYGYTF	TGTGCCAGCAGTTTAAGGGGGGGCTATGGCTACACCTTC
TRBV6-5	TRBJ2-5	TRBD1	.	CASSSTDRGNGETQYF	TGTGCCAGCAGTTCCACCGACAGGGGAAACGGAGAGACCCAGTACTTC
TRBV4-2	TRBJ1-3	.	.	CASSQESSGNTIYF	TGTGCCAGCAGCCAAGAGAGCTCTGGAAACACCATATATTTT
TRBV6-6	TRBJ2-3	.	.	CASSQRGSATDTQYF	TGTGCCAGCAGTCAAAGAGGCAGCGCCACAGATACGCAGTATTTT
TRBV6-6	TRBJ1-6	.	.	CASSYSHLNNSPLHF	TGTGCCAGCAGTTACTCGCATCTAAATAATTCACCCCTCCACTTT
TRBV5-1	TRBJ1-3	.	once	CASSLERTPGNTIYF	TGCGCCAGCAGCTTGGAGCGGACCCCTGGAAACACCATATATTTT
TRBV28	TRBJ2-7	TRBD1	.	CASSPNRGLGYEQYF	TGTGCCAGCAGCCCAAACAGGGGATTGGGCTACGAGCAGTACTTC
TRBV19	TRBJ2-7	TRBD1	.	CASSPWTGGNYEQYF	TGTGCCAGTAGTCCTTGGACAGGGGGGAACTACGAGCAGTACTTC
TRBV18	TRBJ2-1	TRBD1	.	CASSPRDRGRNEQFF	TGTGCCAGCTCACCACGGGACAGGGGGCGAAATGAGCAGTTCTTC
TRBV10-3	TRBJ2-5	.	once	CAISESKETQYF	TGTGCCATCAGTGAGTCTAAAGAGACCCAGTACTTC
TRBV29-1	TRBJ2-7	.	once	CSVSLAGPSYEQYF	TGCAGCGTGTCCCTGGCGGGGCCATCTTACGAGCAGTACTTC
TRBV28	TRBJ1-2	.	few	CASSLFGSRYTF	TGTGCCAGCAGTTTATTCGGGTCGCGCTACACCTTC
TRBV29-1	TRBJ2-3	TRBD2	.	CSVMRGISTDTQYF	TGCAGCGTTATGCGGGGGATCAGCACAGATACGCAGTATTTT
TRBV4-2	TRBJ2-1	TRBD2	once	CASSPGLAGNEQFF	TGTGCCAGCAGCCCGGGACTAGCTGGAAATGAGCAGTTCTTC
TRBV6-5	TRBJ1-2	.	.	CASSYSEGGLDGYTF	TGTGCCAGCAGTTACTCCGAGGGAGGTTTGGACGGCTACACCTTC
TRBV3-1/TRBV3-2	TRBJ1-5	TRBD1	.	CASSQSGTAFSNQPQHF	TGTGCCAGCAGCCAATCGGGGACAGCATTTAGCAATCAGCCCCAGCATTTT
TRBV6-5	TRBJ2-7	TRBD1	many	CASRWDRRSYEQYF	TGTGCCAGCAGATGGGACAGGCGCTCCTACGAGCAGTACTTC
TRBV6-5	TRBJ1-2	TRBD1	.	CASSYFRDRGDGYTF	TGTGCCAGCAGTTACTTCCGGGACAGAGGAGACGGCTACACCTTC
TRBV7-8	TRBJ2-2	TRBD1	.	CASSGQGAPSGELFF	TGTGCCAGCAGCGGTCAGGGGGCGCCTAGCGGGGAGCTGTTTTTT